The entry below describes one T cell receptor beta chain. Its cognate antigen is unknown. Per germline, CDR1 LGHNA and CDR2 YSLEER. Trimming removed 0 bases from V and 1 base from J, with 10 bases in between. CDR3 size: 16 residues. This specimen belongs to a study of cytomegalovirus exposure and HLA in healthy donors. General observations from the study: Rare TCR sequences predominated, though certain public TCRs were found in many donors. Information on immune exposure was restricted to one variable (CMV serostatus). A later analysis by the authors found several of the most significant clusters apparently linked to common viral pathogens.

The PCR contained 60 Vbeta and 13 Jbeta primers. Clones were read by immunoSEQ multiplex PCR, and TCRdb kept only the in-frame ones, dropping some. In total, the table holds 70,000 or so clones. The V and J genes are TRBV4-3 and TRBJ1-5; D uncertain. This TCR was sampled from a female donor in good health and CMV-seropositive. Input material: PBMCs. The CDR3 region is CASSQDAGLSNQPQHF. The CDR3 DNA reads as TGCGCCAGCAGCCAAGATGCGGGGTTGAGCAATCAGCCCCAGCATTTT.